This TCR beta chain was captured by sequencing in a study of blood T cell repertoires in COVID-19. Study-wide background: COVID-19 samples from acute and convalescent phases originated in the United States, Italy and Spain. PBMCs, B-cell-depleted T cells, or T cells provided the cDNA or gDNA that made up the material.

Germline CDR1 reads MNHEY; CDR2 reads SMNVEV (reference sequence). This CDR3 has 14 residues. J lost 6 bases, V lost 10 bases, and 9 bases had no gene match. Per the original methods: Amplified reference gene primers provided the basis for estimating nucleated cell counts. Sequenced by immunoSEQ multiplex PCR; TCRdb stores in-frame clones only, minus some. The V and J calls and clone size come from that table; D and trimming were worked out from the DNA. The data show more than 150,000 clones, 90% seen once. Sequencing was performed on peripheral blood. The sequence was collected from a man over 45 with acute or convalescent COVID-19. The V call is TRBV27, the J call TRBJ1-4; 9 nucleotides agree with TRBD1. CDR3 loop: CAIYRTGEYEKLFF. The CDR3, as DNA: TGTGCCATATACCGGACAGGGGAGTATGAAAAACTGTTTTTT.